Shown below are 18 T cell receptor beta chains from a single sample sequenced in a study of blood T cell repertoires in COVID-19. Some clones are missing from TCRdb's copy, which holds only in-frame ones; the method was immunoSEQ multiplex PCR. The top ten hold 0.88% of the sample, which has roughly 120,000 clones, 88% seen once. The sequencing input was peripheral blood. These receptors were taken from a woman in her forties or fifties with active or convalescent COVID-19.

The chain recombines TRBV19 with TRBJ2-1, with D perhaps matching TRBD2 (5 bases). This CDR3 spans 15 amino acids. Trimming took 2 bases from V and 4 from J, leaving 12 bases between them. From germline, CDR1 is LNHDA and CDR2 SQIVND (reference sequence). The CDR3 DNA sequence: TGTGCCAGTAGTATAACGCCGAGGGAATACAATGAGCAGTTCTTC. Its protein product is CASSITPREYNEQFF.

The rearrangement links TRBV28 to TRBJ1-5; D gene unclear. The CDR3 loop spans 15 amino acids. With 2 bases removed from V and 4 bases from J, the gap between germline ends came to 12 bases. CDR1 and CDR2 (germline): MDHEN, SYDVKM. Written as DNA, the CDR3 is TGTGCCAGCAGTTTAAGAGGGAATGGAAATCAGCCCCAGCATTTT. Translated, it gives CASSLRGNGNQPQHF.

This chain joins TRBV9 and TRBJ2-7; 10 bases agree with TRBD1. The CDR3 covers 16 residues. V lost 3 bases to trimming and J lost 2 bases; unmatched junction nucleotides: 8. Per germline, CDR1 SGDLS and CDR2 YYNGEE. The CDR3 loop reads CASSAHIGQGAYEQYF. Here the CDR3 DNA reads TGTGCCAGCAGCGCCCACATAGGACAGGGGGCCTACGAGCAGTACTTC.

The V call is TRBV27, the J call TRBJ1-1; tentatively, D is TRBD1 (6 bases). The CDR3 runs to 15 residues. Trimming shortened V by 6 bases and J by 3 bases, and 17 bases separated the two germline ends. CDR1 is MNHEY, CDR2 SMNVEV, per germline (reference sequence). CDR3 in amino acids: CASRGQRGQDTEAFF. CDR3 nucleotide sequence: TGTGCCAGCAGAGGACAGCGGGGACAAGACACTGAAGCTTTCTTT.

The chain links TRBV28 to TRBJ1-5; no clear D. This CDR3 is 13 amino acids long. Deletions cut 7 bases from V and 4 bases from J, with 11 bases between. Germline V gives CDR1 MDHEN, CDR2 SYDVKM. This chain's CDR3 is CASTWAGNQPQHF. CDR3 DNA: TGTGCCAGCACTTGGGCGGGTAATCAGCCCCAGCATTTT.

This sequence joins TRBV19 and TRBJ2-1; TRBD1 aligns across 7 bases. This CDR3 has 15 amino acids. J lost 2 bases, V lost 5 bases, and 6 bases had no gene match. Germline-derived CDR1 and CDR2 are LNHDA and SQIVND (reference sequence). For the CDR3, the DNA is TGTGCCAGTAGTCCACGACAGGGAACCTACAATGAGCAGTTCTTC. Translated, it gives CASSPRQGTYNEQFF.

This chain joins TRBV18 and TRBJ2-1; D may be TRBD2 (5 bases). The CDR3 is 15 residues long. V lost 0 bases to trimming and J lost 6 bases, with 12 bases between them. CDR1 is KGHSH, CDR2 LQKENI, per germline. The CDR3 loop reads CASSPPADSANEQFF. The CDR3, as DNA: TGTGCCAGCTCACCACCGGCTGATAGCGCCAATGAGCAGTTCTTC.

This rearrangement joins TRBV9 to TRBJ2-1; D gene unclear. Germline V gene sequence: CDR1 SGDLS, CDR2 YYNGEE. Trimming cost V 0 bases and J 2 bases, with 12 bases left between them. This CDR3 is built from 16 residues. The CDR3 nucleotides read TGTGCCAGCAGCGTAGATGAACTACCCCCCTACAATGAGCAGTTCTTC. It encodes CASSVDELPPYNEQFF.

A single count supports this clone. This sequence joins TRBV28 and TRBJ1-2; tentatively, D is TRBD1 (6 bases). The CDR3 has 17 residues. V lost 6 bases, J lost 5 bases, and 25 bases lay in between. Germline V gene data show CDR1 as MDHEN and CDR2 as SYDVKM. The CDR3 nucleotides read TGTGCCAGCAGCTCCCCCGGGACACCGGACGCCCCATATGGCTACACCTTC. This translates into CASSSPGTPDAPYGYTF.

The chain employs TRBV6-5 and TRBJ2-5; 8 bases match TRBD1. The germline CDR1 and CDR2 sequences are MNHEY and SVGAGI. The CDR3 totals 15 residues. V shed 2 bases, J shed 0 bases, and the junction held 2 bases outside the gene matches. The chain's CDR3 is CASSYGTGDQETQYF. CDR3 DNA: TGTGCCAGCAGTTACGGGACAGGAGACCAAGAGACCCAGTACTTC.

The chain carries TRBV7-8 and TRBJ1-4; 9 positions agree with TRBD1. Trimming removed 6 bases from V and 3 bases from J; junction bases left unmatched: 5. This CDR3 contains 15 residues. Germline lookup yields CDR1 SGHVS and CDR2 FQNEAQ. The CDR3 sequence: CASRQGALANEKLFF. In nucleotides, the CDR3 is TGTGCCAGCAGACAGGGGGCGCTGGCTAATGAAAAACTGTTTTTT.

This clone occurred a few times. The J gene is TRBJ1-5, the V gene TRBV19; TRBD1 matches at 10 bases. Germline loops: CDR1 LNHDA, CDR2 SQIVND (reference sequence). The CDR3 runs to 15 residues. The V and J ends lost 4 bases and 6 bases, in that order; junction bases with no gene match: 6. CDR3: CASSTPDRGGQPQHF. In nucleotides, the CDR3 is TGTGCCAGTAGTACCCCGGACAGGGGGGGTCAGCCCCAGCATTTT.

The chain uses TRBV6-2 or TRBV6-3 and TRBJ2-7; 15 bases are shared with TRBD2. CDR1 is MNHEY, CDR2 SVGEGT, per germline. V lost 2 bases to trimming and J lost 5 bases; unmatched junction nucleotides: 7. This CDR3 has 17 residues. Written as DNA, the CDR3 is TGTGCCAGCAGTTACGGGTTTGGACTAGCGGGAGGGAACGAGCAGTACTTC. The encoded protein is CASSYGFGLAGGNEQYF.

Note on this clone: This CDR3 is also generated by other DNA sequences in the sample. The chain recombines TRBV7-2 with TRBJ2-7; TRBD2 agrees at 14 bases. CDR3 size: 15 residues. The junction had 1 base not matched to a gene; V was cut back by 3 bases and J by 3 bases. Looked up from germline, CDR1 is SGHTA and CDR2 is FQGNSA. CDR3 sequence reads: CASSLGLAGVYEQYF. CDR3 DNA sequence: TGTGCCAGCAGCTTGGGACTAGCGGGGGTCTACGAGCAGTACTTC.

This chain uses TRBV6-5 with TRBJ1-2; perhaps TRBD1 as D (5 bases). Germline assignment: CDR1 MNHEY and CDR2 SVGAGI. The V end lost 4 bases, the J end lost 7 bases, and 10 bases lay between the germline ends. This CDR3 has 12 residues. Here the CDR3 DNA reads TGTGCCAGCAGTTCTCAGGGTTCTGGCTACACCTTC. Its protein is CASSSQGSGYTF.

CDR3 sequence: CASGQGQGYSNQPQHF. The DNA of the CDR3 is TGTGCCAGCGGCCAGGGACAGGGGTATAGCAATCAGCCCCAGCATTTT. The rearrangement links TRBV28 to TRBJ1-5; 10 bases align to TRBD1. V lost 8 bases, J lost 0 bases, and 7 bases stayed unmatched. The length of the CDR3 is 16 residues. Germline values: CDR1 MDHEN, CDR2 SYDVKM.

The genes are TRBV9 and TRBJ1-3, with 7 nucleotides matching TRBD1. Germline V gene sequence: CDR1 SGDLS, CDR2 YYNGEE. The CDR3 covers 15 residues. V trimming: 3 bases; J trimming: 1 base; junction bases outside the gene matches: 4. CDR3 nucleotides: TGTGCCAGCAGCGCGGGACAGATATCTGGAAACACCATATATTTT. Amino acid sequence: CASSAGQISGNTIYF.

This chain links TRBV11-2 with TRBJ2-7; 8 nucleotides agree with TRBD2. Germline CDR1 is SGHAT and CDR2 is FQNNGV. This CDR3 has 15 residues. Germline trimming cut 2 bases from V and 2 bases from J; bases unmatched to any gene: 5. CDR3 coding DNA: TGTGCCAGCAGCTTATATTTAGCGGGGACCTACGAGCAGTACTTC. Amino acids: CASSLYLAGTYEQYF.